Sequencing of this T cell receptor (beta chain) was carried out in a study of cytomegalovirus exposure and HLA in healthy donors. Study-wide background: Of over 350 genotyped donors, about 80% grouped in the Caucasian-associated ancestry cluster.

Trimming left V 7 bases short and J 2 bases short, with 9 bases between. Germline assignment: CDR1 PRHDT and CDR2 FYEKMQ (reference sequence). This CDR3 is 13 amino acids long. The PCR made use of 60 Vbeta and 13 Jbeta primers. The data were produced by immunoSEQ multiplex PCR, yet TCRdb's version contains in-frame clones alone and is incomplete. The sample records about 150,000 clones, around 80% being singletons. General study findings and limits: In a later analysis, around 18,000 TCR beta sequences were associated with HLA alleles at 0.05 false discovery rate.

On this clone: What it binds is not known.

The TCR originated in a man aged 18 to 30 in good health and CMV-seronegative. The sequencing sample was made of PBMCs. V and J are TRBV13 and TRBJ1-3, with D perhaps TRBD1 (6 bases). As DNA, the CDR3 is TGTGCCAGCAAAGAGGGGGCTGGAAACACCATATATTTT. This encodes CASKEGAGNTIYF.